This T cell receptor (beta chain) was retrieved from a study of shared clonotypes between healthy human individuals. Study-wide context: The cohort had a couple of women and a few men, ages 18 to 49.

Sequenced by immunoSEQ multiplex PCR; TCRdb stores in-frame clones only, minus some. The sample includes a few million clones, approximately 94% of them seen just once. Germline V gives CDR1 LGHNA, CDR2 YSLEER. Trimming pared 1 base from V and 0 bases from J, leaving 9 bases between. The CDR3 consists of 15 residues. J is TRBJ1-2 and V is TRBV4-3; D is undetermined. The sample consisted of naive CD4+ T cells sorted from blood. Subset in this sample: CD45RA+ positively selected. The TCR originated in a young man in good health. CDR3 sequence reads: CASSQVYSTNYGYTF. The CDR3 DNA reads as TGCGCCAGCAGCCAAGTTTACAGCACTAACTATGGCTACACCTTC.